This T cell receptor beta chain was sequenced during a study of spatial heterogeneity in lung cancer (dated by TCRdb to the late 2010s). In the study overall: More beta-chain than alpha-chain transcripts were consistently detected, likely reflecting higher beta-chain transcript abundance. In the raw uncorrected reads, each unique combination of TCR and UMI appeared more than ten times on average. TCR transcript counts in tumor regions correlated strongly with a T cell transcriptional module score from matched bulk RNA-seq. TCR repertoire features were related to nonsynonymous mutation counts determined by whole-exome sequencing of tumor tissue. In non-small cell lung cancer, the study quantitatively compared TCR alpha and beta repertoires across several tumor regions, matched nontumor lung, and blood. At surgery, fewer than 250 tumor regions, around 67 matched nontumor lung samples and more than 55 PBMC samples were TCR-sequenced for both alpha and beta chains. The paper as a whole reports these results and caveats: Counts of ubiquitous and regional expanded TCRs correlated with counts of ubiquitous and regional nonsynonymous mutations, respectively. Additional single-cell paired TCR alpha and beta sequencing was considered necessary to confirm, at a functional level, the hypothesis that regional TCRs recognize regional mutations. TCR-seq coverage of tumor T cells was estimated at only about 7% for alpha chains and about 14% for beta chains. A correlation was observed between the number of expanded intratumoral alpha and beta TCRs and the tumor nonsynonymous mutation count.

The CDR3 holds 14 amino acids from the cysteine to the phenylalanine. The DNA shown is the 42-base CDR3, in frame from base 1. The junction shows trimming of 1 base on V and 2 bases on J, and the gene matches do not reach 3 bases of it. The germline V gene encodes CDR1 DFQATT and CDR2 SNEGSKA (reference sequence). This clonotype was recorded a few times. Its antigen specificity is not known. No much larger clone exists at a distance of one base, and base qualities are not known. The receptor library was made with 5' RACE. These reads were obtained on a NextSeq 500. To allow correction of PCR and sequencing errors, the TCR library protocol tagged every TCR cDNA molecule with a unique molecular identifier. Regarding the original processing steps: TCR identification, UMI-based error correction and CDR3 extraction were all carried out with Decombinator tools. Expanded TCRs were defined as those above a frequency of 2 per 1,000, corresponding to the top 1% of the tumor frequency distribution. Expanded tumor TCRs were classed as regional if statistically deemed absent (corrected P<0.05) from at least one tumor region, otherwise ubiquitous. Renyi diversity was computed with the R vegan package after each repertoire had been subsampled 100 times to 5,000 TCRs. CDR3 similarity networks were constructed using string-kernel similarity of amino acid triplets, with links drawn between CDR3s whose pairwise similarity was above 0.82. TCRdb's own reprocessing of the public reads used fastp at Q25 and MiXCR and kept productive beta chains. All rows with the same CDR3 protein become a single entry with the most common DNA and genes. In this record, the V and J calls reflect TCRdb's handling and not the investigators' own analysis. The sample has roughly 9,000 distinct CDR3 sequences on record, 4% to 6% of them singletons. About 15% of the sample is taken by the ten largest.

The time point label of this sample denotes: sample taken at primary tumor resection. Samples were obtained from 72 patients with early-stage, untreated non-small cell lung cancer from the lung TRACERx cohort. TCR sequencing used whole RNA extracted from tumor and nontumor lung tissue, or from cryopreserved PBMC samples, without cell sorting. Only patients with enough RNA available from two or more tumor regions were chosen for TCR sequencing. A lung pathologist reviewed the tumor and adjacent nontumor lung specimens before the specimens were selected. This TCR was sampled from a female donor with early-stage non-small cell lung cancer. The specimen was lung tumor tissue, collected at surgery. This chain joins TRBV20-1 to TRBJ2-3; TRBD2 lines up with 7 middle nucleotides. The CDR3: CSARGREITDTQYF. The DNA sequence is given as TGCAGTGCTAGAGGGCGGGAGATCACAGATACGCAGTATTTT.